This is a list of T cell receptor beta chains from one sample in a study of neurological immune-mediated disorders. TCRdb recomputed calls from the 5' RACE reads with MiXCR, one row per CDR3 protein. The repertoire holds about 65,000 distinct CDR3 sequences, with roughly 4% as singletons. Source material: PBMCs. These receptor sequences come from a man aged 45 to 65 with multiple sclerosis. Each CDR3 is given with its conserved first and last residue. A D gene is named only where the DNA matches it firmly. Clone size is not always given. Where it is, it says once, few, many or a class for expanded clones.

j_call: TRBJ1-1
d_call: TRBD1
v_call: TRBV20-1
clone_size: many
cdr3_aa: CSARVIPPPGQANTEAFF
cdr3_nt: TGCAGTGCTAGAGTCATCCCCCCGCCGGGACAGGCGAACACTGAAGCTTTCTTT

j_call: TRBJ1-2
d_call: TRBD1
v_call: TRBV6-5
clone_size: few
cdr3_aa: CASSYATGSSGYGYTF
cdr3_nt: TGTGCCAGCAGTTACGCGACAGGGTCTTCGGGCTATGGCTACACCTTC

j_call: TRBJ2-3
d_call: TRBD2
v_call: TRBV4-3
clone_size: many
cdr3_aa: CASSQESPSGGRTDTQYF
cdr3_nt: TGCGCCAGCAGCCAAGAGTCCCCCAGCGGGGGACGCACAGATACGCAGTATTTT

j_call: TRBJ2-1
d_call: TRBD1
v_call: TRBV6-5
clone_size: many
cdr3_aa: CASRDRAYNEQFF
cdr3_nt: TGTGCCAGCCGGGACAGGGCCTACAATGAGCAGTTCTTC

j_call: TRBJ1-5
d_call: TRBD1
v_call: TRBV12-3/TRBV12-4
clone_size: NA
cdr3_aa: CASSLDREQPQNF
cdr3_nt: TGTGCCAGCAGTTTGGACAGGGAGCAGCCCCAGAATTTT

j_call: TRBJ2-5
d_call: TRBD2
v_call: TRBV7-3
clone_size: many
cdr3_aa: CASSLTGGMGETQYF
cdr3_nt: TGTGCCAGCAGCTTAACCGGGGGGATGGGAGAGACCCAGTACTTC

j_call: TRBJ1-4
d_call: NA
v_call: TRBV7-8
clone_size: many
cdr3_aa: CASSSYRAPGQEKLFF
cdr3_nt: TGTGCCAGCAGCTCATACCGGGCCCCGGGACAAGAAAAACTGTTTTTT

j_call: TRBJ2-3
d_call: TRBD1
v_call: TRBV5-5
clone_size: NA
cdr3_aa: CASSFSPGTGGTDTQYF
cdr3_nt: TGTGCCAGCAGCTTCTCCCCGGGGACAGGCGGCACAGATACGCAGTATTTT

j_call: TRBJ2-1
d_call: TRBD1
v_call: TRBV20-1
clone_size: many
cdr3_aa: CSARDVGQGAYNEQFF
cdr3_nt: TGCAGTGCTAGAGACGTAGGACAGGGGGCCTACAATGAGCAGTTCTTC

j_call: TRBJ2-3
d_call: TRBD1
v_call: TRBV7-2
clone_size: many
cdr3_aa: CASSDRWRDTQYF
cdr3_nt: TGTGCCAGCTCGGACAGGTGGCGAGATACGCAGTATTTT

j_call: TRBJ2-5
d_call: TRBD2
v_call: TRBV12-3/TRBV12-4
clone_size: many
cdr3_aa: CASSFGVSGGAVETQYF
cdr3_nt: TGTGCCAGCAGTTTTGGGGTTAGCGGGGGGGCGGTAGAGACCCAGTACTTC

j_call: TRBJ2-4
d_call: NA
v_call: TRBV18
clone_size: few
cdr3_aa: CASSPPSILQNIQYF
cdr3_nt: TGTGCCAGCTCACCACCGTCCATACTCCAAAACATTCAGTACTTC

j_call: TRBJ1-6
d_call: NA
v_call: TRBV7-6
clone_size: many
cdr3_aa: CASSFSGGDSPLHF
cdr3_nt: TGTGCCAGCAGCTTTTCTGGGGGCGATTCACCCCTCCACTTT

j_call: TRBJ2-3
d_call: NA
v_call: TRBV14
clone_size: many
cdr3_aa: CASSQDQNTDTQYF
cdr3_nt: TGTGCCAGCAGCCAAGATCAAAACACAGATACGCAGTATTTT

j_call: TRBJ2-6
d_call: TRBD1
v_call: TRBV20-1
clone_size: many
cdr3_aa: CSATGGAGANVLTF
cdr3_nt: TGCAGTGCCACAGGGGGCGCTGGGGCCAACGTCCTGACTTTC

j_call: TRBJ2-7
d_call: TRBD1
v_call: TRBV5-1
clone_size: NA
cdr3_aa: CASSWGTGRYF
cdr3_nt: TGCGCCAGCAGCTGGGGGACAGGGAGATACTTC

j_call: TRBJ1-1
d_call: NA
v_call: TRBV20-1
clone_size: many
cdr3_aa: CRVSDYRTPNTEAFF
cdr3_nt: TGCAGGGTAAGCGATTACAGGACGCCGAACACTGAAGCTTTCTTT

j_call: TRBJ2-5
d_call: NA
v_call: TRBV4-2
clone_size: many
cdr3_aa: CASSQGRSLGTQYF
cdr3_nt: TGTGCCAGCAGCCAAGGGCGGTCATTGGGGACCCAGTACTTC

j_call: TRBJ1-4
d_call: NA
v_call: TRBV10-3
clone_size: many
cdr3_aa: CAISPGPEKLFF
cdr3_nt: TGTGCCATCAGTCCCGGACCCGAAAAACTGTTTTTT

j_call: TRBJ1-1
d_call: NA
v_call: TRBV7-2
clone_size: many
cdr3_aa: CASSLQQNTEAFF
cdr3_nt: TGTGCCAGCAGCTTACAACAGAACACTGAAGCTTTCTTT

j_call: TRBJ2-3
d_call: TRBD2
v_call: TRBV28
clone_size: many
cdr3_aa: CASRMGGSTDTQYF
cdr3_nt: TGTGCCAGCCGAATGGGGGGGAGCACAGATACGCAGTATTTT

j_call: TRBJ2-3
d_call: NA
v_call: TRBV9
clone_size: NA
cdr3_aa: CASSEAGHLSTDTQYF
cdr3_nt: TGTGCCAGCAGCGAAGCGGGACACCTCAGCACAGATACGCAGTATTTT

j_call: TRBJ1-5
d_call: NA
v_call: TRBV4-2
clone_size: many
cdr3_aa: CASSQDPAGRNQPQHF
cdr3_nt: TGTGCCAGCAGCCAAGACCCCGCAGGGCGAAATCAGCCCCAGCATTTT

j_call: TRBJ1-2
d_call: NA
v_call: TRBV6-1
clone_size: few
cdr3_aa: CASSEYPGTHYGYTF
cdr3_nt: TGTGCCAGCAGTGAATACCCGGGAACTCACTATGGCTACACCTTC

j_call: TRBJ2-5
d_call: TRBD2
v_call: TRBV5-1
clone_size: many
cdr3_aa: CASSFGKGLAGGETQYF
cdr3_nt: TGCGCCAGCAGCTTTGGCAAGGGACTAGCGGGGGGAGAGACCCAGTACTTC

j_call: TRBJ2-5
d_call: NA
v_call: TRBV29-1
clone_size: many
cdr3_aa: CSVDQGRETQYF
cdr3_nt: TGCAGCGTTGATCAGGGTAGGGAGACCCAGTACTTC

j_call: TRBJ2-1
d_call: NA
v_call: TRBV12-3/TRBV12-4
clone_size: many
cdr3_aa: CASRTGTAIDNEQFF
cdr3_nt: TGTGCCAGCAGAACCGGGACTGCTATCGACAATGAGCAGTTCTTC

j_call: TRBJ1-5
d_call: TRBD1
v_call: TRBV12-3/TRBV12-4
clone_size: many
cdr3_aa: CASSYRGSNQPQHF
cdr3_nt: TGTGCCAGCAGTTACAGGGGAAGCAATCAGCCCCAGCATTTT

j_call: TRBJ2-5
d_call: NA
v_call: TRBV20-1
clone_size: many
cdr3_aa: CSARLVRETQYF
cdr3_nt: TGCAGTGCTAGACTAGTAAGGGAGACCCAGTACTTC

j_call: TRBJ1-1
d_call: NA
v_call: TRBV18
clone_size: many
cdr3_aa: CASSADRNTEAFF
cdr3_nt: TGTGCCAGCTCAGCCGACAGGAACACTGAAGCTTTCTTT

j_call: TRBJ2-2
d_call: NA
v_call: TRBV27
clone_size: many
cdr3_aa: CASRQPPVTGELFF
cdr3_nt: TGTGCCAGCAGACAGCCCCCGGTTACCGGGGAGCTGTTTTTT

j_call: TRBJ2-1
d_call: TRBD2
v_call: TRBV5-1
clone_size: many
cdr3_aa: CASSFSGGSSNEQFF
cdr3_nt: TGCGCCAGCAGCTTCAGCGGGGGTAGTTCTAATGAGCAGTTCTTC

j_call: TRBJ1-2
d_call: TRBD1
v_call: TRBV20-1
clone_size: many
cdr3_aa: CSARLGTGDGYTF
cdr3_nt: TGCAGTGCTAGACTGGGGACAGGGGATGGCTACACCTTC

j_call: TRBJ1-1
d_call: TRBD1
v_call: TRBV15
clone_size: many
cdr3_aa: CATSSGDRDLSLAFF
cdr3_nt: TGTGCCACCAGCAGCGGGGACAGGGATCTAAGTTTAGCTTTCTTT

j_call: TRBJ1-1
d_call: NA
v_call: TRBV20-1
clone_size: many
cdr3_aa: CSAVLPGRSNTEAFF
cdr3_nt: TGCAGTGCTGTCCTCCCTGGACGGTCGAACACTGAAGCTTTCTTT

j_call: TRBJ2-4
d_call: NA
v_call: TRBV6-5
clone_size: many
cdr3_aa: CASSLWSWDIQYF
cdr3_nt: TGTGCCAGCAGCCTTTGGTCTTGGGACATTCAGTACTTC

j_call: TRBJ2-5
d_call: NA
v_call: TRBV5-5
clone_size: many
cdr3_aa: CASSHEETQYF
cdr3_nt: TGTGCCAGCAGCCATGAAGAGACCCAGTACTTC

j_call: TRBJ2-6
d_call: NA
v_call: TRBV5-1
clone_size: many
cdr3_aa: CASSADSPSGANVLTF
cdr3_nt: TGCGCCAGCAGCGCAGACAGCCCCTCTGGGGCCAACGTCCTGACTTTC